This T cell receptor (beta chain) appears in the sequencing data of a study of post-analysis software for immune sequencing data. Study-level results: Clustering by F measure revealed strong co-clustering among samples prepared together in one batch. When patients were compared with controls, four or five TRBV segments were more frequent, TRBV5-6, TRBV5-1 and TRBV20-1 among them.

Included in the TCR beta cDNA libraries were unique molecular identifiers. TCRdb reanalysed the PCR reads using MiXCR and keeps one entry per CDR3 protein. Found here are more than 450,000 distinct CDR3 sequences, roughly 47% of them singletons; the top ten hold around 1.7%. About this clonotype itself: What it recognizes is unknown.

Germline CDR1 DFQATT, CDR2 SNEGSKA (reference sequence). The CDR3 spans 14 residues. Trimming stripped 0 bases from V and 5 bases from J, with 11 bases between. The rearrangement uses TRBV20-1 and TRBJ1-5; D remains ambiguous. This receptor was identified in a girl between 10 and 17 years old with multiple sclerosis. Sequenced: blood. This CDR3 is CSARDGQEYQPQHF. Written as DNA, the CDR3 is TGCAGTGCTAGAGATGGGCAGGAGTATCAGCCCCAGCATTTT.